The source of this TCR beta chain is a study of cytomegalovirus exposure and HLA in healthy donors. Study at large: From HLA-typed donors, an early data release held 70 million to 95 million unique TCRs. Study-wide points: In a later analysis, compared with equally common non-associated chains, HLA-associated beta chains were more expanded.

The primer mix had 60 Vbeta and 13 Jbeta primers. Method: immunoSEQ multiplex PCR; TCRdb's copy keeps in-frame clones and lacks some. The sample yields 180,000 or so clones, around four fifths seen once. CDR3 length equals 15 residues. Germline V gene sequence: CDR1 SGHTS, CDR2 YDEGEE. With 0 bases removed from V and 0 bases from J, the gap between germline ends came to 9 bases. Comment on this clone: The antigen remains undetermined.

The clonotype originates from a female donor in good health and CMV-seronegative. The genes are TRBV5-8 and TRBJ1-1, with D unclear. Specimen: PBMCs. The CDR3: CASSLVGGLNTEAFF. Here the CDR3 DNA reads TGTGCCAGCAGCTTGGTAGGTGGGCTGAACACTGAAGCTTTCTTT. Using reference TRBV5-8 and TRBJ1-1 for the parts outside the CDR3, the full variable domain is EAGVTQSPTHLIKTRGQQATLRCSPISGHTSVYWYQQALGLGLQFLLWYDEGEERNRGNFPPRFSGRQFPNYSSELNVNALELEDSALYLCASSLVGGLNTEAFFGQGTRLTVV.